This T cell receptor beta chain was identified during a study of T cell responses to AZD1222 COVID-19 vaccine. As concerns this clone: Its antigen is unknown.

This CDR3 contains 16 residues. CDR1 is KGHDR, CDR2 SFDVKD, per germline. Trimming stripped 1 base from V and 5 bases from J, with 15 bases between. Study findings and constraints: Unmutated variant regions reportedly attract nearly half of all spike-specific TCRs. Mostly white British, mostly female donors; authors suggested clonal diversity may be underestimated. Baseline seropositivity occurred in only 5 or 6 AZD1222 recipients.

Measured with immunoSEQ multiplex PCR; TCRdb has only the in-frame clones, and not every one. The sample has about 200,000 clones; 90% to 95% are singletons. The sample was peripheral blood, taken 28 days after the second dose of the MenACWY control vaccine. The chain combines TRBV24-1 with TRBJ2-3, with D tentatively TRBD2 (5 bases). The source is an adult who received the MenACWY meningococcal vaccine as a control. As DNA, the CDR3 is TGTGCCACCAGTGATTTCAGAGATTACCGGGGAGATACGCAGTATTTT. Its protein product is CATSDFRDYRGDTQYF.